This T cell receptor beta chain was sequenced for a study of blood T cell repertoires in COVID-19 (dated by TCRdb to 2020 to 2021). The study in broad terms: Collaborator samples came from the United States, Italy and Spain and covered acute and convalescent phases of COVID-19. The prospective study material was composed of cDNA or gDNA derived from T cells, B-cell-depleted T cells, or PBMCs. The samples were drawn from two sources: the first 160 participants of the ongoing ImmuneRACE study, and 1,200 or so subjects contributed by 6 global collaborators. The repertoires were released in a freely available public database meant as a resource for research on the immune response to SARS-CoV-2. Deeply sampled blood TCRbeta repertoires from subjects exposed to, actively infected with, or recovered from COVID-19 were included in the dataset. The sample metadata nearly always contained a de-identified subject ID, COVID-19 status, age in years and sex. Where HLA class I and class II types were available, the types were taken from metadata supplied by the sample provider, not from assay-based typing. Overall study outcomes, separate from this receptor: How much clinical and demographic metadata was included differed by source and by participant, and the metadata was provided uncurated.

A note on this clone: It lacks a known antigen. Base-call qualities are not available, and no considerably larger clone is one nucleotide away.

The immunoSEQ Assay, a bias-controlled multiplex PCR, was used to amplify TCRbeta CDR3 regions from genomic DNA. Per the source publication's procedure: Within the assay, amplification of reference gene primers was used to estimate how many nucleated cells each sample contained. To quantify the absolute abundance of each unique TCRbeta CDR3 rearrangement, sequence reads were collapsed and filtered. For each sample, productive Simpson clonality was calculated by taking the square root of Simpson's diversity index across productive rearrangements. TCRdb carries this immuneACCESS record with in-frame sequences only. Its versions omit some clonotypes, under half of them owing to an unresolved V gene in the studies checked, with the rest unexplained. The V and J calls and clone size come from that table; D and trimming were worked out from the DNA. This sample has about 240,000 clones in its table, and approximately 84% of those were observed once. About 3.5% of the sample rests with the top ten.

Enrolling through a virtual design, the prospective study's participants ranged in age from roughly 18 to 89 years and lived across some 23 United States geographic areas. In the prospective study, participants were assigned to cohorts based on the clinical history participants reported in a screening survey and a study questionnaire. Mobile phlebotomists in the prospective study collected whole blood, serum and a nasopharyngeal or oropharyngeal swab from every participant. Additional blood draws and questionnaires over an approximately 2-month period could optionally be provided by prospective study participants. Prospective study blood samples were shipped either frozen or at room temperature before DNA extraction. The germline V gene (reference sequence) supplies CDR1 SGHNT and CDR2 YYREEE. The CDR3, from cysteine to phenylalanine, totals 15 residues. Kept here is only the CDR3 DNA, which spans 45 bases and is read in frame from base 1. V trim: 3 bases; J trim: 8 bases; unmatched bases: 7.

The sequence is built from TRBV5-4 and TRBJ2-1; TRBD2 aligns with 11 central bases. The TCR originated in a woman aged 40 to 49 with acute COVID-19. The sequenced material came from PBMCs or T cells enriched from blood (not recorded which). The CDR3 in this case is CASSSIAGGGHEQFF. DNA sequence: TGTGCCAGCAGCTCCATAGCGGGAGGGGGCCATGAGCAGTTCTTC.